This TCR beta chain was identified in a study of blood T cell repertoires in COVID-19. Overall study: The samples span acute and convalescent COVID-19 from the United States, Italy and Spain. T cells, B-cell-depleted T cells, or PBMCs provided the cDNA or gDNA that served as material.

Methods used by the authors: Cell counts per sample came from amplifying reference gene primers. Only in-frame clones appear in the TCRdb table, and some are missing; sequencing was by immunoSEQ multiplex PCR. D and trimming come from the DNA, and the V and J calls and clone size come from that table. The repertoire holds under 500,000 clones, with 85% to 90% as singletons. V lost 7 bases, J lost 8 bases, and 7 bases stayed unmatched. Per germline, CDR1 SQVTM and CDR2 ANQGSEA. The CDR3 runs to 11 residues. Input material: peripheral blood. The V and J genes are TRBV29-1 and TRBJ1-2; 7 nucleotides line up with TRBD1. This sequence originates from a woman in her twenties or thirties with acute or convalescent COVID-19. CDR3 residues: CSADRDGGYTF. CDR3 in DNA: TGCAGCGCTGACAGGGATGGCGGCTACACCTTC.